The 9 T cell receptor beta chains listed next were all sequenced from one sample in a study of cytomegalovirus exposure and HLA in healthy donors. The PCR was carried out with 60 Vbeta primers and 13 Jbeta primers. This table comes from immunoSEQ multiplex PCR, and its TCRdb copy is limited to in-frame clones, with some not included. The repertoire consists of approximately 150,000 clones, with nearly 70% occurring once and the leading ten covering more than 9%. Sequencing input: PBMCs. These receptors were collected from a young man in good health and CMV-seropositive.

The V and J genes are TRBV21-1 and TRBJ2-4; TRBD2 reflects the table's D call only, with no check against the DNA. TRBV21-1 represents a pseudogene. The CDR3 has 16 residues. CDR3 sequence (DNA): TGTGCCAGCAGCAAATTTCCGAGACTAGCCAAAAACATTCAGTACTTC. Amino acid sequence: CASSKFPRLAKNIQYF.

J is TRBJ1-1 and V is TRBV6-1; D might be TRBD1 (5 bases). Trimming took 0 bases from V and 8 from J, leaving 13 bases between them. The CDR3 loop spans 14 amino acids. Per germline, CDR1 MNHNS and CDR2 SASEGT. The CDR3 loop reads CASSEAGGGWEAFF. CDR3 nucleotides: TGTGCCAGCAGTGAAGCCGGCGGGGGTTGGGAAGCTTTCTTT.

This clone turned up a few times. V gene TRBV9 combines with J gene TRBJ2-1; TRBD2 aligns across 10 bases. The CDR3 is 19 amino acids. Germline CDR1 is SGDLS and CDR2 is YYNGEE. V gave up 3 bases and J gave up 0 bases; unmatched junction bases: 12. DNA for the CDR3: TGTGCCAGCAGCGGGGGGACTAGCGTATATTCGAGCTCCTACAATGAGCAGTTCTTC. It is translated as CASSGGTSVYSSSYNEQFF.

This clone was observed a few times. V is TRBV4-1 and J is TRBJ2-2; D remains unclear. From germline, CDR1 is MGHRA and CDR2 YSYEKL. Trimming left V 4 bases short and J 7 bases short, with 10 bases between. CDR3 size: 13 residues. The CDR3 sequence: CASSRDPGGELFF. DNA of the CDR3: TGCGCCAGCAGCCGAGATCCAGGCGGGGAGCTGTTTTTT.

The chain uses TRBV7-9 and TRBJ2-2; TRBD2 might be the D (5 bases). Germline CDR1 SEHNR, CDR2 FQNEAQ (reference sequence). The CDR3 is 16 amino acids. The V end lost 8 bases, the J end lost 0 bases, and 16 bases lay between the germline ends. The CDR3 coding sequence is TGTGCCAGCCCCTCAGGAGCGGCGTCGAACACCGGGGAGCTGTTTTTT. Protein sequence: CASPSGAASNTGELFF.

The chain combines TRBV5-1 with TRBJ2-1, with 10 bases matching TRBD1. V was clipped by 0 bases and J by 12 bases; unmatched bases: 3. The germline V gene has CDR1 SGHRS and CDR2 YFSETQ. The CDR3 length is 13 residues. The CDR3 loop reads CASSLGTGGGQFF. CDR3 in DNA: TGCGCCAGCAGCTTGGGGACAGGGGGGGGGCAGTTCTTC.

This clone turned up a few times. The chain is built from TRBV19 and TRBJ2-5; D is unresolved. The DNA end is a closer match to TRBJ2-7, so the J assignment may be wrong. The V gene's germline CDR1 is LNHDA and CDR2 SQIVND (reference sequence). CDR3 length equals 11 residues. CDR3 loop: CASSIGHEQYF. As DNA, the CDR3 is TGTGCCAGTAGTATCGGACACGAGCAGTACTTC.

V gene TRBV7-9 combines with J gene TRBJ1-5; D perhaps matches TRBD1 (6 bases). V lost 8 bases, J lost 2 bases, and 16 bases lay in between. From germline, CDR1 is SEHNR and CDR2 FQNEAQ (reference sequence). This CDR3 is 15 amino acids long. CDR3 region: CASGGLGGGNQPQHF. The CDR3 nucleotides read TGTGCCAGCGGGGGGCTCGGGGGGGGCAATCAGCCCCAGCATTTT.

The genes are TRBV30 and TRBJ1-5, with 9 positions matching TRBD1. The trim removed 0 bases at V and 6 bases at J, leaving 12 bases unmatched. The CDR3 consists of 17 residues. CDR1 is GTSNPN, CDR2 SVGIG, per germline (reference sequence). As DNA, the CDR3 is TGTGCCTGGAGTGTCCAGGGACAGGGCTTTGGGCGTCAGCCCCAGCATTTT. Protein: CAWSVQGQGFGRQPQHF.